The 3 T cell receptor beta chains in this list originate from one sample, sequenced in a study of CD8 T cells in ankylosing spondylitis. Study results and caveats: Seemingly characteristic of ankylosing spondylitis blood was a TCR beta motif consisting of several highly homologous variants.

What these receptors recognize is not known. In TCRdb, the 5' RACE reads were re-called with MiXCR into one record per CDR3 protein. The repertoire has hundreds of thousands of distinct CDR3 sequences, roughly 12% of them found once; the top ten carry under 0.6%. The sequenced sample was blood, either unsorted or a sorted T cell fraction (not recorded which). Receptors originate from a male donor with ankylosing spondylitis.

The chain has TRBV20-1 and TRBJ1-4, with 8 bases identical to TRBD1. Looked up from germline, CDR1 is DFQATT and CDR2 is SNEGSKA (reference sequence). This CDR3 is 14 amino acids long. With 6 bases clipped from V and 3 bases from J, the junction kept 6 bases outside the gene matches. The CDR3 loop is CSARQGPANEKLFF. CDR3 nucleotide sequence: TGCAGTGCCAGACAGGGGCCAGCTAATGAAAAACTGTTTTTT.

This sequence joins TRBV9 and TRBJ2-1; either TRBD1 or TRBD2 may supply D (6 bases each). In germline, CDR1 is SGDLS, CDR2 YYNGEE. The V end lost 3 bases, the J end lost 3 bases, and 10 bases lay between the germline ends. The CDR3 length is 14 residues. This CDR3 reads CASSGRGYYNEQFF. The DNA of the CDR3 is TGTGCCAGCAGCGGGAGGGGGTACTACAATGAGCAGTTCTTC.

The chain carries TRBV7-2 and TRBJ2-5; no reliable D call. Germline V gene lookup returns CDR1 SGHTA and CDR2 FQGNSA. V lost 2 bases to trimming and J lost 5 bases, with 9 bases between them. The CDR3 is made up of 13 amino acids. This CDR3 is CASSLFGSETQYF. The CDR3 DNA is TGTGCCAGCAGCTTATTCGGTTCCGAGACCCAGTACTTC. Complete variable domain (other parts from reference TRBV7-2 and TRBJ2-5): GAGVSQSPSNKVTEKGKDVELRCDPISGHTALYWYRQSLGQGLEFLIYFQGNSAPDKSGLPSDRFSAERTGGSVSTLTIQRTQQEDSAVYLCASSLFGSETQYFGPGTRLLVL.